This T cell receptor beta chain emerged from a study of T cells after yellow fever vaccination (dated by TCRdb to between 2017 and 2020). In the study overall: Memory subsets (EM, EMRA, CM and Tscm) were sorted on a BD FACS Aria III using CD3, CD45RA, CCR7 and CD95 staining. Blood was drawn at multiple timepoints before and after primary and secondary immunization, with bulk PBMC replicates and cell subsets isolated. Libraries from fractions with low cell numbers were prepared with the SMART-Seq v4 Ultra Low Input RNA kit. To follow T-cell clones before and after both primary and booster YFV17D yellow fever vaccination, bulk TCR alpha and beta repertoires underwent longitudinal sequencing. Two healthy male donors, one aged 18 to 30 and one aged 30 to 40 years, made up the cohort. Sorting of memory subsets took place on days 0, 15 and 45 and at 18 months after primary vaccination, as well as on days 0, 15 and 45 after the 30-year booster.

The treatment or condition label, as the study defines it: live attenuated yellow fever vaccine strain. PBMCs were isolated from peripheral blood using a standard Ficoll-Paque protocol. For sorted memory subsets, RNA extraction was done with the RNeasy Micro Kit. The study at large found these results: Only a couple of donors were included in the study, so the extent to which the findings can be generalized is limited. FACS-sorted repertoires could contain abundant contaminating clonotypes from the bulk population, so computational filtering was required. Compared with the primary T-cell response, the secondary T-cell response was weaker but faster, peaking on day 5 rather than day 15. After the booster, most of the clones that had expanded following primary vaccination were detected again (around 97% of CD4 and around 87% of CD8), which suggests that memory was broadly maintained. A small share of clonotypes was detected in both CD4 and CD8 compartments, with the overlap likely arising from convergent recombination. On day 0, almost all vaccine-responding clonotypes were found to be below detection in the sorted memory subsets.

The CDR3 measures 14 amino acids from cysteine to phenylalanine. Of all the DNA, just the CDR3 is kept, 42 bases in frame from base 1. Clipping removes 2 bases from V and 13 bases from J, with 9 as the unmatched junction base count. Sequences SGHTA (CDR1) and FQGNSA (CDR2) are obtained from the germline V gene. Synthesis of TCR cDNA relied on 5'RACE template switching, a step that introduced a universal primer site along with unique molecular identifiers. cDNA synthesis was primed from both the TCR alpha and TCR beta constant segments. Library amplification involved two PCR steps, and the second step added sample barcodes and sequencing adapters. Sequencing of libraries was done on Illumina HiSeq 2500 (2x100 bp) or NovaSeq (2x150 bp). On the study's bioinformatics: MIGEC was used to demultiplex reads and collapse the reads into UMI consensus sequences, and MiXCR was used for V(D)J alignment. Vaccine-responding clonotypes were identified with edgeR using replicate PBMC samples, with FDR below 0.01 and a log2 fold change above 5 up to day 15 being required. Each bulk clonotype received a CD4 or CD8 identity based on whether the sequenced CD4 or CD8 repertoire contained that clonotype at higher abundance. To estimate the distribution of each clone across memory phenotypes, clonotype frequencies in memory subsets were weighted by FACS-sorted cell numbers. TCRdb redid the processing of the public reads, applying fastp at Q25 and MiXCR, and retained in-frame beta chains. Identical CDR3 protein sequences are pooled into one entry, listed with their most common genes and DNA. The V and J calls here are based on TCRdb, not the publication. This sample has 30,000 to 35,000 distinct CDR3 sequences in its table, and 6.5% to 8.5% of those were observed once. The top ten constitute 20% to 25% of the sample.

This clonotype was seen ten or more times. Base quality data are lacking; no much larger clone is found one base away. Sample: PBMCs, either bulk or a sorted T-cell subset (CD4+, CD8+, memory, or dextramer-sorted; not recorded which), taken on the day of the first yellow fever vaccination. The TCR comes from a man between 18 and 35 years old who received the YFV17D yellow fever vaccine. The chain is assembled from TRBV7-2 and TRBJ2-5, with 11 bases matching TRBD2. In nucleotide form, the sequence is TGTGCCAGCAGCTTATTGGGGACTAGCGGAACTCGGTACTTC. This is translated as CASSLLGTSGTRYF.